These T cell receptor beta chains were read from a single sample in a study of regulatory T cells in long-lasting Graves disease. TCRdb passed the multiplex PCR reads through MiXCR, listing each CDR3 protein once. The data contain around 430,000 distinct CDR3 sequences, roughly 22% of them singletons. Material: peripheral blood mononuclear cells (PBMCs), obtained when the disease was refractory, from a patient treated with antithyroid drugs. Receptor source: a female donor with Graves disease. The CDR3 runs from the conserved cysteine through the conserved F or W. The order of the fields is V gene, clone size, J gene, D gene, CDR3 DNA, CDR3 protein. The D gene is left open where the match is weak. The size of a clone is reported for some rows only, either as once, few or many, or as a class for expanded clones.

TRBV15	many	TRBJ2-7	TRBD1	TGTGCCACCAGCAGGGTGAGGACAGGGGGCGACGAGCAGTACTTC	CATSRVRTGGDEQYF
TRBV7-2	.	TRBJ1-2	TRBD1	TGTGCCAGCAGTCCAGGGGGACATAACTATGGCTACACCTTC	CASSPGGHNYGYTF
TRBV4-2	few	TRBJ1-2	TRBD1	TGTGCCAGCAGCCAAGTGGGCACGGGACAGAAAGAGGGCTACACCTTC	CASSQVGTGQKEGYTF
TRBV27	.	TRBJ1-5	.	TGTGCCACCGGGGGGGGAGTAATTATTGATCAGCCCCAGCATTTT	CATGGGVIIDQPQHF
TRBV28	many	TRBJ1-5	TRBD1	TGTGCCAGCAGTCCCACAGGGGTTGAGGGCAATCAGCCCCAGCATTTT	CASSPTGVEGNQPQHF
TRBV29-1	many	TRBJ1-1	.	TGCAGCGTTGGTGGAGGAGAGAACACTGAAGCTTTCTTT	CSVGGGENTEAFF
TRBV25-1	many	TRBJ1-1	.	TGTGCCAGCAGTGAATTTAACGCGAACACTGAAGCTTTCTTT	CASSEFNANTEAFF
TRBV2	many	TRBJ1-3	TRBD1	TGTGCCAGCAATAACAGGGGTGGAAACACCATATATTTT	CASNNRGGNTIYF
TRBV2	many	TRBJ2-7	.	TGTGCCAGCAGTGATCCGGACGTCTCCTACGAGCAGTACTTC	CASSDPDVSYEQYF
TRBV15	few	TRBJ1-1	.	TGTGCCACCAGCAGATTGTATGATACTGAAGCTTTCTTT	CATSRLYDTEAFF
TRBV11-2	many	TRBJ1-4	.	TGTGCCAGCAGCTTAGACGGTAATGAAAAACTGTTTTTT	CASSLDGNEKLFF
TRBV27	many	TRBJ2-5	.	TGTGCCAGCAGTTTACACACACAAGAGACCCAGTACTTC	CASSLHTQETQYF
TRBV5-1	many	TRBJ1-5	.	TGCGCCAGCAGCTTGGACCAGAATCAGCCCCAGCATTTT	CASSLDQNQPQHF
TRBV12-3/TRBV12-4	many	TRBJ1-2	.	TGTGCCAGCAGTCGAGCCCAGAGCATTGGCTATGGCTACACCTTC	CASSRAQSIGYGYTF
TRBV28	many	TRBJ2-7	.	TGTGCCAGCACGTCACAAATCACCTACGAGCAGTACTTC	CASTSQITYEQYF
TRBV20-1	.	TRBJ1-1	.	TGCAGTGCCACGAGAGAAGCCCGAACTGAAGCTTTCTTT	CSATREARTEAFF
TRBV4-1	.	TRBJ2-2	.	TGCGCCAGCAGCTTCGAGGGGGTCGGGGAGCTGTTTTTT	CASSFEGVGELFF
TRBV20-1	few	TRBJ1-6	.	TGCAGTGCCAGGTGGGGCACTAATTCACCCCTCCACTTT	CSARWGTNSPLHF
TRBV10-3	.	TRBJ1-3	TRBD1	TGTGCCAGCAGCCCCGGGACAGGGAAAAGGGCTGGAAACACCATATATTTT	CASSPGTGKRAGNTIYF
TRBV28	many	TRBJ2-5	.	TGTGCCAGCAGTGAATCTGGGGAGACCCAGTACTTC	CASSESGETQYF
TRBV9	few	TRBJ2-5	.	TGTGCCAGCAGCGTAGATGGGTACCAAGAGACCCAGTACTTC	CASSVDGYQETQYF
TRBV10-3	many	TRBJ2-7	.	TGTGCCATCAGTGAGGAGCGGCGGGGACAGTCCCCCTACGAGCAGTACTTC	CAISEERRGQSPYEQYF
TRBV5-1	.	TRBJ1-2	.	TGTGCCAGCAGCTTGGGGCGCTTCTCTAACTATGGCTACACCTTC	CASSLGRFSNYGYTF
TRBV27	many	TRBJ2-5	.	TGTGCCAGCAGTTCAGTGGGGACCCAGTACTTC	CASSSVGTQYF
TRBV12-3/TRBV12-4	many	TRBJ2-7	TRBD2	TGTGCCAGCAGTACGGGGGGGCGTTCTTCCGAGCAGTACTTC	CASSTGGRSSEQYF
TRBV19	few	TRBJ2-7	.	TGTGCCAGTAGTATAGCATCTGGGAACGAGCAGTACTTC	CASSIASGNEQYF
TRBV28	many	TRBJ1-2	.	TGTGCCAGCAGTTTCTCCGACAACCCTGCTAACTATGGCTACACCTTC	CASSFSDNPANYGYTF
TRBV20-1	.	TRBJ2-5	TRBD1	TGCAGTGCTAGAGCTACAGGGGGCAAGATAGAGACCCAGTACTTC	CSARATGGKIETQYF
TRBV12-3/TRBV12-4	.	TRBJ2-7	.	TGTGCCAGCAGGTTGGGGGCGCGAACCGAGCAGTACTTC	CASRLGARTEQYF
TRBV12-3/TRBV12-4	many	TRBJ2-7	.	TGTGCCAGCAGTCATGCAGGGTCGGGGACCTACGAGCAGTACTTC	CASSHAGSGTYEQYF
TRBV11-1	.	TRBJ2-2	.	TGTGCCAGCAGCACCGACGGGTTGACCACCGGGGAGCTGTTTTTT	CASSTDGLTTGELFF
TRBV11-2	many	TRBJ2-2	TRBD1	TGTGCCAGCAGCAGACAGGGGGGCACCGGGGAGCTGTTTTTT	CASSRQGGTGELFF
TRBV6-1	many	TRBJ1-1	.	TGTGCCAGCAGTCAACACCGGGACACGGATAATGAAGCTTTCTTT	CASSQHRDTDNEAFF
TRBV5-6	.	TRBJ2-7	.	TGTGCCAGCAGCACCGCAAGGGGCTCCTACGAGCAGTACTTC	CASSTARGSYEQYF
TRBV5-6	few	TRBJ1-1	.	TGTGCCAGCAGCTGGGGATCACCCACTGAAGCTTTCTTT	CASSWGSPTEAFF
TRBV13	once	TRBJ2-3	TRBD2	TGTGCCAGCAGCCCGACTAGCCCGGCTACGCAGTATTTT	CASSPTSPATQYF
TRBV20-1	many	TRBJ2-3	.	TGCAGTGCTAGGTATGGCGGGACTAGCACAGATACGCAGTATTTT	CSARYGGTSTDTQYF
TRBV27	few	TRBJ1-4	TRBD1	TGTGCCAGCTCGGACAGGGAAGGTGAAAAACTGTTTTTT	CASSDREGEKLFF
TRBV5-1	many	TRBJ2-7	TRBD1	TGCGCCAGCAGCTTATGGACAGGCACCTACGAGCAGTACTTC	CASSLWTGTYEQYF
TRBV6-1	.	TRBJ2-7	TRBD2	TGTGCCAGCAGGGCCGGACTAGCGGGAAACGAGCAGTACTTC	CASRAGLAGNEQYF
TRBV7-9	few	TRBJ1-2	.	TGTGCCAGCAGCTTCAGCGAGAACTATGGCTACACCTTC	CASSFSENYGYTF
TRBV7-2	.	TRBJ2-7	.	TGTGCCAGCAGCCCAGGGGGGATAGTCTACGAGCAGTACTTC	CASSPGGIVYEQYF
TRBV13	few	TRBJ1-4	TRBD1	TGTGCCAGCAGCGCCGGGACAGGGAGGAGGGAAAAACTGTTTTTT	CASSAGTGRREKLFF
TRBV3-1	few	TRBJ1-1	.	TGTGCCAGCAGCCAAGGGAACAGGGACGCTTTCTTT	CASSQGNRDAFF
TRBV19	many	TRBJ2-2	TRBD1	TGTGCCAGTAAGGTCGTGACCAGGGGGCGGATCGGGGAGCTGTTTTTT	CASKVVTRGRIGELFF
TRBV20-1	many	TRBJ2-5	.	TGCAGTGCTACGTACAGCAAAGAGACCCAGTACTTC	CSATYSKETQYF
TRBV20-1	many	TRBJ2-5	TRBD1	TGCAGTGCTAGTGACCGGGACAGTATTCAAGAGACCCAGTACTTC	CSASDRDSIQETQYF